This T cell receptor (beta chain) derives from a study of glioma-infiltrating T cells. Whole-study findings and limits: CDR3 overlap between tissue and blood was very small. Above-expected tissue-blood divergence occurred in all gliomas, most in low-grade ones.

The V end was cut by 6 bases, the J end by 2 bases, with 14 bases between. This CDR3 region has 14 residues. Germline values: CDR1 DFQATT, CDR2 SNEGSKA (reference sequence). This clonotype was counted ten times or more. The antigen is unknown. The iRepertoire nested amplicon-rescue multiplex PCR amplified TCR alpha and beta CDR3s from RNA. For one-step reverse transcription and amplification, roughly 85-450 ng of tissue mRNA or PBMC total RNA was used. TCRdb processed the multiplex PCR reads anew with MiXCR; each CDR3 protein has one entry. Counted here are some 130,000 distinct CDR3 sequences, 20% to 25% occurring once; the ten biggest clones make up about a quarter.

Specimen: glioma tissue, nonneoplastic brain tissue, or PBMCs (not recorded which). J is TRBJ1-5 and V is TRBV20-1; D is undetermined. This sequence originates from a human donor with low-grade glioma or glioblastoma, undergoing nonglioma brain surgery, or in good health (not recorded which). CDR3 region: CSAQGQEGNQPQHF. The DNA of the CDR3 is TGCAGTGCCCAAGGGCAGGAGGGCAATCAGCCCCAGCATTTT.